Sequencing of this T cell receptor beta chain was carried out in a study of graft-versus-host responses after intestinal transplantation. Study-level background: Recipients got multivisceral, liver-intestinal, or isolated intestinal transplants.

Data came from immunoSEQ multiplex PCR; TCRdb stores just in-frame clones and leaves some out. The sample holds around 110,000 clones, around nine tenths seen once. The CDR3 covers 15 residues. Looked up from germline, CDR1 is MNHEY and CDR2 is SVGAGI. Trimming removed 5 bases from V and 0 bases from J, with 13 bases in between. Concerning this clone itself: The antigen is unknown.

General study results and limits: Across patients carrying graft-donor T cell macrochimerism, allografts held high graft-versus-host to host-versus-graft clonal ratios. Early declines in HvG clones that occurred post-transplant were associated with peak circulating GvH clone levels. In recipient marrow, GvH clones were found, and some appeared first in ileum or blood.

This receptor was obtained from a human donor who was the organ donor for an intestinal transplant. The chain combines TRBV6-5 with TRBJ1-1; tentatively, D is TRBD1 (6 bases). Sequencing used unstimulated CD4+ T cells sorted from spleen or lymph node cells, obtained before transplant. The CDR3 loop reads CASSAGGALNTEAFF. CDR3 in DNA: TGTGCCAGCAGTGCCGGGGGGGCTCTGAACACTGAAGCTTTCTTT.